The entry below describes one TCR beta chain. The antigen remains undetermined. The sample is drawn from a study of cytotoxic CD8 clonotypes in ibrutinib-treated CLL. Study in general: Across samples, productive templates numbered about 280,000 and productive rearrangements reached over 90,000 on average. Study-level results: For progressing versus sustained-remission patients, sampling times were not the same. Clonality, elevated at ibrutinib response, dropped back toward baseline at progression. Against age-matched healthy donors, baseline clonality ran higher and tracked circulating CD8+ T-cell counts.

The CDR3 length is 16 residues. Trimming cost V 8 bases and J 5 bases; bases outside gene matches: 10. Per germline, CDR1 MDHEN and CDR2 SYDVKM. Sequenced by immunoSEQ multiplex PCR; TCRdb stores in-frame clones only, minus some. The table lists fewer than 50,000 clones, approximately 53% of them singletons. The starting material was PBMCs, obtained after 12 months of ibrutinib treatment. The chain couples TRBV28 to TRBJ2-1; 12 bases are a match to TRBD2. The clonotype comes from a human donor with chronic lymphocytic leukemia. CDR3 nucleotide sequence: TGTGCCAGCTGCTCCCCGACTAGCGGGAGAAACAATGAGCAGTTCTTC. Translation: CASCSPTSGRNNEQFF.